Shown below are 2 T cell receptor beta chains from a single sample sequenced in a study of identical twins. TCRdb redid the calling of the 5' RACE reads with MiXCR, one entry per CDR3 protein. The sample holds about 890,000 distinct CDR3 sequences, 9% to 15% seen once. The same data also went into a second study, on yellow fever vaccine responses in identical twins.

Sequencing was performed on PBMCs. These receptors were collected from a woman younger than 35 in good health.

This clonotype was found a few times. This chain uses TRBV20-1 with TRBJ1-6; unclear D gene. Between the trimmed V and J ends, which lost 6 bases and 1 base, there was a span of 16 bases. This CDR3 spans 16 amino acids. Germline V lookup: CDR1 DFQATT, CDR2 SNEGSKA (reference sequence). CDR3 in DNA: TGCAGTGCACGGGAGGACGGGAGGTCCTATAATTCACCCCTCCACTTT. Protein product: CSAREDGRSYNSPLHF.

V and J are TRBV5-1 and TRBJ2-1; 8 positions match TRBD1. CDR3 length equals 14 residues. Germline values: CDR1 SGHRS, CDR2 YFSETQ. V dropped 5 bases and J dropped 7; count of bases not matched to a gene: 8. The CDR3 loop reads CASRSGQGLNEQFF. CDR3 DNA: TGCGCCAGCAGAAGTGGACAGGGTTTGAATGAGCAGTTCTTC.